A selection of T cell receptor beta chains follows, all from one sample in a study of vaccination and CD4 T cells after COVID-19. MiXCR, applied by TCRdb to the PCR reads, yields one record per CDR3 protein. The sample lists some 17,000 distinct CDR3 sequences, approximately 59% occurring once. These receptors' targets are unknown. This material consisted of CD4+ T cells from blood, cultured in vitro, taken after SARS-CoV-2 vaccination. These receptors all stem from a human donor who had recovered from COVID-19. CDR3s include the opening cysteine and the closing phenylalanine or tryptophan. The order of the fields is D gene, clone size, V gene, J gene, CDR3 protein, CDR3 DNA. D genes are given only for firm matches. Clone sizes are given selectively: once, few, many, or a class where the clone is expanded.

>.|few|TRBV5-1|TRBJ1-6
CASRSGSLSSPLHF
TGCGCCAGCAGATCAGGGTCTTTGAGCTCACCCCTCCACTTT
>.|.|TRBV7-2|TRBJ1-1
CASSLWAGQAFF
TGTGCCAGCAGCTTATGGGCAGGCCAAGCTTTCTTT
>.|.|TRBV2|TRBJ2-5
CASRAKETQYF
TGTGCCAGCAGGGCAAAAGAGACCCAGTACTTC
>.|once|TRBV6-1|TRBJ1-3
CATTLGSSGNTIYF
TGTGCCACCACCCTCGGCTCCTCTGGAAACACCATATATTTT
>TRBD1|.|TRBV28|TRBJ1-1
CASRRGRGDTEAFF
TGTGCCAGCAGAAGGGGGCGGGGGGACACTGAAGCTTTCTTT
>.|.|TRBV6-1|TRBJ1-4
CASRGDPPTNEKLFF
TGTGCCAGCAGAGGGGACCCTCCAACTAATGAAAAACTGTTTTTT
>TRBD2|.|TRBV6-2/TRBV6-3|TRBJ2-7
CASSYSLAGDYEQYF
TGTGCCAGCAGTTACTCCCTAGCGGGAGACTACGAGCAGTACTTC
>.|.|TRBV19|TRBJ1-1
CASSFITEGEAFF
TGTGCCAGTAGTTTTATTACGGAGGGAGAAGCTTTCTTT
>.|.|TRBV20-1|TRBJ1-2
CSASWPRRGSGYNYGYTF
TGCAGTGCTAGTTGGCCCCGCCGGGGCAGCGGCTACAACTATGGCTACACCTTC
>.|few|TRBV20-1|TRBJ2-5
CSARGIGGEETQYF
TGCAGTGCTAGAGGGATCGGGGGAGAGGAGACCCAGTACTTC
>TRBD2|.|TRBV20-1|TRBJ2-3
CSATWTSGRADTQYF
TGCAGTGCTACCTGGACTAGCGGGAGAGCAGATACGCAGTATTTT
>.|.|TRBV7-9|TRBJ1-1
CASSLKAPTANTEAFF
TGTGCCAGCAGCTTAAAAGCCCCTACTGCGAACACTGAAGCTTTCTTT
>.|.|TRBV28|TRBJ1-4
CASSSPAGQLNEKLFF
TGTGCCAGCAGTTCCCCAGCAGGACAGCTTAATGAAAAACTGTTTTTT
>TRBD1|.|TRBV6-1|TRBJ1-2
CASGGTGANYGYTF
TGTGCCAGCGGTGGGACAGGGGCTAACTATGGCTACACCTTC
>.|once|TRBV20-1|TRBJ1-3
CSASFGQGGNTIYF
TGCAGTGCTAGTTTTGGCCAGGGGGGAAACACCATATATTTT
>.|.|TRBV19|TRBJ1-6
CASSIRLAVPSSSYNSPLHF
TGTGCCAGTAGTATCAGGTTGGCGGTTCCATCGAGCTCCTATAATTCACCCCTCCACTTT
>TRBD1|.|TRBV19|TRBJ1-6
CASTGTGGDSPLHF
TGTGCCAGTACCGGGACAGGGGGCGATTCACCCCTCCACTTT
>.|.|TRBV10-2|TRBJ2-2
CASRDRGTGELFF
TGCGCCAGCAGGGACCGAGGGACCGGGGAGCTGTTTTTT
>.|.|TRBV30|TRBJ2-3
CAWSVQSLGSHTQYF
TGTGCCTGGAGTGTACAGTCGTTGGGCAGCCATACGCAGTATTTT
>.|once|TRBV6-1|TRBJ1-1
CASGRARGTEAFF
TGTGCCAGCGGGAGGGCGAGGGGCACTGAAGCTTTCTTT
>TRBD1|.|TRBV7-2|TRBJ2-7
CASSRTGPRYEQYF
TGTGCCAGCAGCCGGACAGGGCCTCGCTACGAGCAGTACTTC
>.|.|TRBV4-1|TRBJ1-1
CASSQDRRTLF
TGCGCCAGCAGCCAAGATCGAAGGACCTTATTT
>.|few|TRBV12-3/TRBV12-4|TRBJ2-7
CASSLGGMTYEQYF
TGTGCCAGCAGTTTGGGGGGAATGACCTACGAGCAGTACTTC
>.|.|TRBV20-1|TRBJ2-3
CSARYPDTQYF
TGCAGTGCCCGATACCCAGATACGCAGTATTTT
>.|few|TRBV11-1|TRBJ1-2
CASSRDPGGGYTF
TGTGCCAGCAGCCGCGACCCTGGCGGTGGCTACACCTTC
>.|.|TRBV2|TRBJ2-2
CASSEVVATGELFF
TGTGCCAGCAGTGAAGTAGTTGCCACCGGGGAGCTGTTTTTT
>.|few|TRBV15|TRBJ1-4
CATSRGQGTPNEKLFF
TGTGCCACCAGCAGAGGGCAGGGGACCCCCAATGAAAAACTGTTTTTT
>TRBD2|once|TRBV10-1|TRBJ2-7
CASSESHSGIGAEQYF
TGCGCCAGCAGTGAGTCTCATAGCGGGATCGGGGCCGAGCAGTACTTC
>.|large|TRBV2|TRBJ1-6
CASNQGDSPLHF
TGTGCCAGCAATCAAGGGGATTCACCCCTCCACTTT
>TRBD1|few|TRBV12-3/TRBV12-4|TRBJ1-1
CASSSAGGITEAFF
TGTGCCAGCAGTTCCGCAGGGGGGATCACTGAAGCTTTCTTT
>.|.|TRBV7-9|TRBJ1-1
CASSLPPNTEAFF
TGTGCCAGCAGCCTTCCCCCCAACACTGAAGCTTTCTTT